The sequence of this T cell receptor beta chain was determined in a study of low-dose radiotherapy and immunotherapy resistance in tumors. The overall study: Treatment consisted of nivolumab 240 mg every two weeks and ipilimumab 1 mg/kg every six weeks, given intravenously to patients.

Germline V gene lookup returns CDR1 LNHDA and CDR2 SQIVND (reference sequence). Trimming stripped 2 bases from V and 2 bases from J, with 6 bases between. This CDR3 contains 13 residues. At least ten counts were recorded for this clonotype. Priming of first-strand cDNA relied on TRAV- and TRBV-specific primers (covering alpha and beta chains). TCR amplification ran roughly 20 PCR cycles using constant-region and V-primer adapter primers. TCRdb reanalysed the reads using MiXCR and keeps one entry per CDR3 protein. The profile shows about 89,000 distinct CDR3 sequences, 9.4% of them singletons. Time point specified: before trial treatment.

Sample: PBMCs, taken before treatment. The TCR sequence derives from a male donor with prostate cancer. The chain employs TRBV19 and TRBJ2-5; D is ambiguous. Written as DNA, the CDR3 is TGTGCCAGTAGTATACATAATCAAGAGACCCAGTACTTC. Translating gives CASSIHNQETQYF. The entire variable domain, with the rest obtained from reference TRBV19 and TRBJ2-5, is as follows: DGGITQSPKYLFRKEGQNVTLSCEQNLNHDAMYWYRQDPGQGLRLIYYSQIVNDFQKGDIAEGYSVSREKKESFPLTVTSAQKNPTAFYLCASSIHNQETQYFGPGTRLLVL.